Included here is one T cell receptor beta chain sequence, with context. This receptor's antigen is unknown. No base qualities exist here, and no much larger clone lies one base off it. RNA was extracted using the RNeasy kit, and roughly 0.45 to 1 microgram was reverse transcribed with random hexamers. The immunoSEQ multiplex PCR assay, covering 54 Vbeta and 13 Jbeta segments, was used to amplify TCR beta CDR3 regions. PCR amplification bias was corrected by using a synthetic template baseline for primer optimization and computational correction. As for how the authors treated the data: Only productive sequences were kept, with reads annotated to V, D and J genes according to IMGT and analyzed in immunoSEQ Analyzer. Clonality was computed as one minus Shannon entropy normalized by log2 of the number of productive unique sequences. For each patient and control, public and private clones were evaluated among the 100 most prevalent clones. Susac-specific clones were defined as absent from healthy and MS cohorts, about 1,000 published viral clones and other ImmuneACCESS disease sequences. TCRdb handled the public reads itself, with Q25 trimming in fastp and clone calling in MiXCR, and kept productive beta chains. Records with the same CDR3 protein are collapsed into one entry carrying the most frequent genes and DNA. What appears here as the V and J calls and clone size reflects TCRdb's work, not the paper's. The sample contains about 200,000 distinct CDR3 sequences, 85% to 95% of them found a single time. The ten largest clones capture about 0.095% of the sample.

This sample was included in a study of CD8 T cells in Susac syndrome (dated by TCRdb to between 2018 and 2021). About the study as a whole: The study used repertoire sequencing to test whether antigen drove CD8+ T cell activation and differentiation in Susac syndrome.

On the study overall, not on this receptor specifically: The number of individuals in the TCR sequencing and HLA analysis was acknowledged as relatively small.

High-throughput TCR beta sequencing profiled peripheral blood CD8+ and CD4+ T cells from healthy donors, Susac syndrome patients and multiple sclerosis patients. Healthy donors were age- and sex-matched controls. Bulk CD8+ and CD4+ T cells were purified magnetically by negative isolation, whereas CD8+ TEMRA cells were enriched by FACS. Blood was collected in EDTA tubes and processed within 24 hours, with PBMCs isolated through density gradient centrifugation. PBMCs intended for TCR sequencing were frozen in liquid nitrogen and were later thawed in a 37 degrees C water bath. A purity of at least 90% was achieved for sorted or isolated CD4+, CD8+ and CD8+ TEMRA cells. The CDR3 starts with the cysteine, ends with the phenylalanine, and has 15 residues. The only DNA kept is the CDR3, 45 bases in frame from the first base. V drops 3 bases and J drops 0 bases, leaving 14 bases in between. Per the germline V gene (reference sequence), GTSNPN is the CDR1 and SVGIG is the CDR2.

The source of this sequence is a human donor in good health. The sequenced sample was CD4+ T cells from PBMCs. The chain links TRBV30 with TRBJ1-1; the D gene is possibly TRBD1, with 5 bases matching. The CDR3 corresponds to CAWRRGGGVNTEAFF. The DNA reads TGTGCCTGGAGAAGAGGAGGAGGGGTGAACACTGAAGCTTTCTTT.